These T cell receptor beta chains were read from a single sample in a study of blood T cell repertoires in COVID-19. This table comes from immunoSEQ multiplex PCR, and its TCRdb copy is limited to in-frame clones, with some not included. This sample has more than 200,000 clones, with about 80% found just once. Sequenced: peripheral blood. Receptors originate from a man older than 75 with acute or convalescent COVID-19. The CDR3 runs from the conserved cysteine through the conserved F or W. The D gene is left open where the match is weak. Expanded clones are given a class, and other clones once, few, many or no size at all.

j_call clone_size d_call v_call cdr3_nt cdr3_aa
TRBJ2-7 NA TRBD1 TRBV5-1 TGCGCCAGCAGCTTGGTAGGTATCCCCCGGGACAGGGACCTGGATCAGTACTTC CASSLVGIPRDRDLDQYF
TRBJ1-2 NA NA TRBV6-5 TGTGCCAGCAGATCAGGGGTTTATGGCTACACCTTC CASRSGVYGYTF
TRBJ2-7 NA NA TRBV27 TGTGCCAGCAGTTTAGGGACATACAAGGGCGAGCAGTACTTC CASSLGTYKGEQYF
TRBJ2-7 NA TRBD1 TRBV5-1 TGCGCCAGCAGCTTGGTGGGGGACAGGGGATTAGAGCAGTACTTC CASSLVGDRGLEQYF
TRBJ2-7 NA TRBD1 TRBV9 TGTGCCAGCAGCGTCGGACAGGGGATCCACGAGCAGTACTTC CASSVGQGIHEQYF
TRBJ1-4 NA NA TRBV6-5 TGTGCCAGCAGTAAACAGGGACCTAATGAAAAACTGTTTTTT CASSKQGPNEKLFF
TRBJ1-6 NA NA TRBV25-1 TGTGCCAGCAAACCGATAGGAAGGGAGAATTCACCCCTCCACTTT CASKPIGRENSPLHF
TRBJ2-6 NA TRBD2 TRBV20-1 TGCAGTGCTAGTGCGGGAGTCGGGGCTAGCATATCTGGGGCCAACGTCCTGACTTTC CSASAGVGASISGANVLTF
TRBJ1-5 NA TRBD1 TRBV19 TGTGCCAGTACCTTTACAGGGGGCGGGAATCAGCCCCAGCATTTT CASTFTGGGNQPQHF
TRBJ2-1 NA NA TRBV19 TGTGCCAGTAGTATTGATAGGGGATCCTACAATGAGCAGTTCTTC CASSIDRGSYNEQFF
TRBJ2-6 NA NA TRBV19 TGTGCCAGTACGGACAGCTCTGGGGCCAACGTCCTGACTTTC CASTDSSGANVLTF
TRBJ1-2 NA TRBD1 TRBV6-5 TGTGCCAGCAGTCCTCGACAGGGGGCCAACTATGGCTACACCTTC CASSPRQGANYGYTF
TRBJ2-2 NA TRBD1 TRBV11-2 TGTGCCAGCAGCTCTCTCAGGGGGCTGGACACCGGGGAGCTGTTTTTT CASSSLRGLDTGELFF
TRBJ2-7 NA NA TRBV15 TGCGCCACCAGCAGGGGGGCGTCGCGGGGGGTCTTCTCCTACGAGCAGTACTTC CATSRGASRGVFSYEQYF
TRBJ2-7 NA TRBD1 TRBV27 TGTGCCAGCAGTTTCGGGCAGGGGGCTTGGTACGAGCAGTACTTC CASSFGQGAWYEQYF
TRBJ2-3 NA TRBD2 TRBV6-6 TGTGCCAGCAGCCCCGGGGGGCGGACTAGCGGGAGGCCTTCTAGCACAGATACGCAGTATTTT CASSPGGRTSGRPSSTDTQYF
TRBJ2-7 once NA TRBV4-2 TGTGCCAGCAGCCAAGATGAAAGGACCCATAGAGGGTACGAGCAGTACTTC CASSQDERTHRGYEQYF
TRBJ1-1 few NA TRBV5-1 TGCGCCAGCAGCTCCCCGACAGTGAACACTGAAGCTTTCTTT CASSSPTVNTEAFF
TRBJ2-1 NA NA TRBV7-9 TGTGCCAGCAGCTTGGTTGCGTTCTCCTACAATGAGCAGTTCTTC CASSLVAFSYNEQFF
TRBJ1-4 NA TRBD1 TRBV7-9 TGTGCCAGCAGCTCCGGACAGGGGGCGACTAATGAAAAACTGTTTTTT CASSSGQGATNEKLFF
TRBJ1-2 once TRBD1 TRBV9 TGTGCCAGCAGCGTCCGGGACAGGGCACCGTTGGATGGCTACACCTTC CASSVRDRAPLDGYTF
TRBJ1-5 NA NA TRBV23-1 TGCGCCAGCAGTCAATCGAGTCACAGGGAGAGGCGCAATCAGCCCCAGCATTTT CASSQSSHRERRNQPQHF
TRBJ1-6 few NA TRBV2 TGTGCCAGCATCCTTGACAAGGTTCATTCACCCCTCCACTTT CASILDKVHSPLHF
TRBJ2-7 NA TRBD2 TRBV20-1 TGCAGTGCTAGTCCTCTGCGGGGGGCGCTGGGCTACGAGCAGTACTTC CSASPLRGALGYEQYF
TRBJ2-1 NA TRBD2 TRBV6-4 TGTGCCAGCAGACCTCTGGGTAGCGGGGGGAATGAGCAGTTCTTC CASRPLGSGGNEQFF
TRBJ1-2 NA NA TRBV3-1/TRBV3-2 TGTGCCAGCAGCCACGACAAAAGTGGCTACACCTTC CASSHDKSGYTF